A selection of T cell receptor beta chains follows, all from one sample in a study of blood T cell repertoires in COVID-19. TCRdb's table, derived via immunoSEQ multiplex PCR, lists solely in-frame clones and lacks some. The sample has about 89,000 clones, 80% seen once. The source material was peripheral blood. These receptors were collected from a woman aged 80 or over with acute or convalescent COVID-19. The CDR3 runs from the conserved cysteine through the conserved F or W. The order of the fields is D gene, J gene, CDR3 length, V gene, CDR3 protein, CDR3 DNA. A D gene is named only where the DNA matches it firmly.

>-|TRBJ1-1|14|TRBV3-1/TRBV3-2
CASSQAGMGTEAFF
TGTGCCAGCAGCCAAGCAGGGATGGGCACTGAAGCTTTCTTT
>-|TRBJ1-3|13|TRBV30
CAWSAGPGNTIYF
TGTGCCTGGAGTGCAGGGCCTGGAAACACCATATATTTT
>-|TRBJ2-2|17|TRBV19
CASKPQTKGGFTGELFF
TGTGCCAGTAAACCCCAAACGAAGGGAGGATTCACCGGGGAGCTGTTTTTT
>TRBD2|TRBJ2-5|18|TRBV11-2
CASSFRTSGRARQETQYF
TGTGCCAGCAGCTTTCGGACTAGCGGGAGGGCCCGCCAAGAGACCCAGTACTTC
>-|TRBJ1-5|15|TRBV19
CASSIGPGSNQPQHF
TGTGCCAGTAGTATCGGACCGGGGAGCAATCAGCCCCAGCATTTT
>TRBD1|TRBJ1-1|14|TRBV19
CASNRQGPNTEAFF
TGTGCCAGCAACCGACAGGGCCCGAACACTGAAGCTTTCTTT
>-|TRBJ1-3|15|TRBV5-6
CASSLRGYSGNTIYF
TGTGCCAGCAGCTTACGGGGGTATAGTGGAAACACCATATATTTT
>-|TRBJ1-1|14|TRBV5-6
CASSLASGGIGAFF
TGTGCCAGCAGCTTGGCCTCGGGGGGGATAGGAGCTTTCTTT
>-|TRBJ1-4|13|TRBV30
CAWRAGPNEKLFF
TGTGCCTGGAGAGCTGGGCCTAATGAAAAACTGTTTTTT
>TRBD1|TRBJ1-1|16|TRBV18
CASSPGNYRGNTEAFF
TGTGCCAGCTCACCAGGCAATTACAGGGGGAACACTGAAGCTTTCTTT
>TRBD2|TRBJ2-7|16|TRBV27
CASSFTWTSVLYEQYF
TGTGCCAGCAGTTTCACATGGACTAGCGTCCTCTACGAGCAGTACTTC
>TRBD2|TRBJ2-5|14|TRBV6-5
CASRPPGGQETQYF
TGTGCCAGCAGACCCCCGGGAGGTCAAGAGACCCAGTACTTC
>TRBD1|TRBJ2-5|14|TRBV5-1
CASSPGQGAETQYF
TGCGCCAGCAGCCCGGGACAGGGCGCGGAGACCCAGTACTTC